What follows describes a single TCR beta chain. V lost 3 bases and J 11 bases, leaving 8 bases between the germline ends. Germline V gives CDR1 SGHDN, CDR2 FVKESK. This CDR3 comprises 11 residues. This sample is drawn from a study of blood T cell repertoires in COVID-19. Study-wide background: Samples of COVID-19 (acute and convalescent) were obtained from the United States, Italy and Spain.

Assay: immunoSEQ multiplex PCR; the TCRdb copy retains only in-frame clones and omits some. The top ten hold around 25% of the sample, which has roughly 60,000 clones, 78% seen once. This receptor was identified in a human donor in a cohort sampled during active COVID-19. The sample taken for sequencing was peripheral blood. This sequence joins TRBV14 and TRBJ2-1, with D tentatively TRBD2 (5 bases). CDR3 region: CASSHGLQQFF. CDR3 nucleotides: TGTGCCAGCAGCCACGGACTCCAGCAGTTCTTC.